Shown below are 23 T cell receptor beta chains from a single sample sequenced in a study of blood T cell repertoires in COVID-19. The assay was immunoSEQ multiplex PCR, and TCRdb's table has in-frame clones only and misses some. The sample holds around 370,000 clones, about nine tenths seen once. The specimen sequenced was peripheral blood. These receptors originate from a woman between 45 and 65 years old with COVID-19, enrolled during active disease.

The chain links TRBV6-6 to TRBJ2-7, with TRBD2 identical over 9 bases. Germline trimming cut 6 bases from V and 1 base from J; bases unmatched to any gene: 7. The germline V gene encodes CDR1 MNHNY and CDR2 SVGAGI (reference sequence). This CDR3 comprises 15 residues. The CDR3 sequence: CASRSLAGLSYEQYF. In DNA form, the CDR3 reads TGTGCCAGCAGGTCTCTAGCGGGACTATCCTACGAGCAGTACTTC.

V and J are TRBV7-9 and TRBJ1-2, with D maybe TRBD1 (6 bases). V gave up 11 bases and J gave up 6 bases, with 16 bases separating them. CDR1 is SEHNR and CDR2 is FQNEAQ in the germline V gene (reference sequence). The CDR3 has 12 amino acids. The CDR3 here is CAGWAGADGYTF. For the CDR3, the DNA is TGTGCCGGCTGGGCAGGGGCAGATGGCTACACCTTC.

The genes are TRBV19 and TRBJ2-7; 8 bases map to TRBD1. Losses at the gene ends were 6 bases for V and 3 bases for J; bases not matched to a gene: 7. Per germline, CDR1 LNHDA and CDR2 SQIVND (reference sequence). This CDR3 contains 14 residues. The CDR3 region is CASSYGTGSYEQYF. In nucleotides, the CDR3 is TGTGCCAGTAGCTACGGGACAGGTAGCTACGAGCAGTACTTC.

CDR3 protein: CASSLNTRTDTQYF. The CDR3 region has the DNA TGTGCCAGCAGCTTAAACACCCGCACAGATACGCAGTATTTT. This sequence joins TRBV7-3 and TRBJ2-3; D is unresolved. Germline assignment: CDR1 SGHTA and CDR2 FQGTGA. The CDR3 has 14 residues. The V gene lost 1 base and the J gene lost 1 base, with 6 bases spanning the gap.

The CDR3 here is CASSPGQGGDTQYF. CDR3 bases: TGTGCCAGCAGCCCTGGACAGGGAGGAGATACGCAGTATTTT. The V gene is TRBV5-8, the J gene TRBJ2-3; TRBD1 agrees at 8 bases. V was pared by 4 bases and J by 5 bases, with 6 bases of the junction left unmatched. The CDR3 is made up of 14 amino acids. Germline-derived CDR1 and CDR2 are SGHTS and YDEGEE.

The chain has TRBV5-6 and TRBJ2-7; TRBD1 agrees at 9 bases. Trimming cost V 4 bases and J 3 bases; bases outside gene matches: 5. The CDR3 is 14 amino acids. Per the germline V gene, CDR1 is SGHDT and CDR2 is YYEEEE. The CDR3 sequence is CASSVTGGVYEQYF. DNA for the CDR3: TGTGCCAGCAGCGTTACAGGGGGCGTCTACGAGCAGTACTTC.

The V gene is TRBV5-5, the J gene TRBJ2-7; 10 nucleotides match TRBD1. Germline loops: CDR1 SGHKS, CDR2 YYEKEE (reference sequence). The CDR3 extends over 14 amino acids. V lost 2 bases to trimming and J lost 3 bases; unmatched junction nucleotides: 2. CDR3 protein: CASSLGQGDYEQYF. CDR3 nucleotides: TGTGCCAGCAGCTTAGGACAGGGGGACTACGAGCAGTACTTC.

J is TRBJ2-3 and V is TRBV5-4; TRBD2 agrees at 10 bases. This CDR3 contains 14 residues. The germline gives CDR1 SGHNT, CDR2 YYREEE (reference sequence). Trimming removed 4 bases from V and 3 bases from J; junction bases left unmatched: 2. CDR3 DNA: TGTGCCAGCAGCGGGACTAGCGAAACAGATACGCAGTATTTT. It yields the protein CASSGTSETDTQYF.

The CDR3 sequence is CASSPQGTYTEAFF. The CDR3 region has the DNA TGTGCCAGCAGCCCCCAGGGTACCTACACTGAAGCTTTCTTT. The chain couples TRBV9 to TRBJ1-1; D might be TRBD1 (5 bases). This CDR3 region has 14 residues. The V end was cut by 4 bases, the J end by 3 bases, with 13 bases between. The germline V gene encodes CDR1 SGDLS and CDR2 YYNGEE.

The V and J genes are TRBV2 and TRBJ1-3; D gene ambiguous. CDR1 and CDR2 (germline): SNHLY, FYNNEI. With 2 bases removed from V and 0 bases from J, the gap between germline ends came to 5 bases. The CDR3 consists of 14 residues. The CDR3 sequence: CASSESVSGNTIYF. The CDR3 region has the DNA TGTGCCAGCAGTGAATCGGTCTCTGGAAACACCATATATTTT.

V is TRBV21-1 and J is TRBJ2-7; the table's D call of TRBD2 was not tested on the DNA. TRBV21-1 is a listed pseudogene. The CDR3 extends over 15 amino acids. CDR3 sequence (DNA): TGTGCCAGCAGCAGCCGGACTAGCCTTAAAGACGAGCAGTACTTC. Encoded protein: CASSSRTSLKDEQYF.

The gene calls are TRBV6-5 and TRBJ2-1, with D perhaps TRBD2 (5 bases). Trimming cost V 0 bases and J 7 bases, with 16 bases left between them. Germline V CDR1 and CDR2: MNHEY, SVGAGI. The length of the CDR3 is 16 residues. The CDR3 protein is CASSYSIGSGRNEQFF. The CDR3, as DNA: TGTGCCAGCAGTTACTCGATCGGCAGCGGTCGTAATGAGCAGTTCTTC.

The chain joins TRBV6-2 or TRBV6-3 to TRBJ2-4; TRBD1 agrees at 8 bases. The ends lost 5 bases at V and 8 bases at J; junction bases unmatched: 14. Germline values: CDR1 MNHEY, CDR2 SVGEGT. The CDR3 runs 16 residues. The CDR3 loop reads CASSDGGAGGLDIQYF. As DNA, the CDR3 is TGTGCCAGCAGTGACGGTGGCGCAGGGGGCCTGGACATTCAGTACTTC.

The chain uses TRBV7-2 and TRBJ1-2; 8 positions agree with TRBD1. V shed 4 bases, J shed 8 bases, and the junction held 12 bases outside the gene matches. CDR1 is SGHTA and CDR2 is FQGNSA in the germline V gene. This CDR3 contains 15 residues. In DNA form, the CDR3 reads TGTGCCAGCAGCTCTACTACCGACAGGGGCGGCGGCTACACCTTC. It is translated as CASSSTTDRGGGYTF.

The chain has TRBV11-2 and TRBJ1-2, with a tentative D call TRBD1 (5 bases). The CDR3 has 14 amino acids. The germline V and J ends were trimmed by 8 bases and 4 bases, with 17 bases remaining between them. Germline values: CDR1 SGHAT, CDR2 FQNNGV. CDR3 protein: CASLPAADSYGYTF. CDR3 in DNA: TGTGCCAGCCTTCCCGCGGCCGACAGCTATGGCTACACCTTC.

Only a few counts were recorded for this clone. This chain's CDR3 is CSVSGTGAEKLFF. The CDR3 DNA sequence: TGCAGCGTGTCCGGGACAGGGGCTGAAAAACTGTTTTTT. This rearrangement joins TRBV29-1 to TRBJ1-4, with 10 bases aligning to TRBD1. CDR3 length: 13 residues. CDR1 is SQVTM, CDR2 ANQGSEA, per germline. The V and J ends lost 6 bases and 7 bases, in that order; junction bases with no gene match: 5. Full variable domain (outside the CDR3, taken from reference TRBV29-1 and TRBJ1-4): SAVISQKPSRDICQRGTSLTIQCQVDSQVTMMFWYRQQPGQSLTLIATANQGSEATYESGFVIDKFPISRPNLTFSTLTVSNMSPEDSSIYLCSVSGTGAEKLFFGSGTQLSVL.

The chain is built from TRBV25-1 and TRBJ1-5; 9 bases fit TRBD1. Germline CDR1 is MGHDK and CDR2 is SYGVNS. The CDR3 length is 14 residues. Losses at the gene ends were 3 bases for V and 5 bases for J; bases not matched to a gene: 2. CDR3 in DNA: TGTGCCAGCAGTGACTGGACAGGGGATCAGCCCCAGCATTTT. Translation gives CASSDWTGDQPQHF.

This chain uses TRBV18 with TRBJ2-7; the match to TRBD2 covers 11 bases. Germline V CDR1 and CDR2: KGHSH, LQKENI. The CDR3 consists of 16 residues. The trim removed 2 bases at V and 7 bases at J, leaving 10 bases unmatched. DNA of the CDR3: TGTGCCAGCTCACCATCAATAGCGGGAGGGATTGGGGAGCAGTACTTC. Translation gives CASSPSIAGGIGEQYF.

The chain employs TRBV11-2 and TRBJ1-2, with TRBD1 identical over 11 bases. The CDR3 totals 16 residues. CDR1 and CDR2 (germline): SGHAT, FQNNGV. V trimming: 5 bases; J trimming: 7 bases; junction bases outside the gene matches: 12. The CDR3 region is CASSPDRTGGAGGYTF. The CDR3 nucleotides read TGTGCCAGCAGCCCCGACCGGACAGGGGGCGCGGGTGGCTACACCTTC. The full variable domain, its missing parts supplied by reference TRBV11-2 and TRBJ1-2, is EAGVAQSPRYKIIEKRQSVAFWCNPISGHATLYWYQQILGQGPKLLIQFQNNGVVDDSQLPKDRFSAERLKGVDSTLKIQPAKLEDSAVYLCASSPDRTGGAGGYTFGSGTRLTVV.

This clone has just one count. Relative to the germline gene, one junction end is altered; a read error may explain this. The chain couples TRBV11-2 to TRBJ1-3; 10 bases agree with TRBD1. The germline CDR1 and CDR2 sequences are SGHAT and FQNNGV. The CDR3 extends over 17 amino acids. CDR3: CAGSKGQGSISGNTIYF. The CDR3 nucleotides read TGTGCCGGCAGCAAGGGACAGGGGAGTATCTCTGGAAACACCATATATTTT.

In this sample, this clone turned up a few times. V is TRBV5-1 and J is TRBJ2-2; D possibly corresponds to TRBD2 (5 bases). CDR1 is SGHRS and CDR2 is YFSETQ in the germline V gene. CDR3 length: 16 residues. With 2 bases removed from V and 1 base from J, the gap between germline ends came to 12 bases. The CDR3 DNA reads TGCGCCAGCAGCTTTACCCCCGGGATGAACACCGGGGAGCTGTTTTTT. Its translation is CASSFTPGMNTGELFF.

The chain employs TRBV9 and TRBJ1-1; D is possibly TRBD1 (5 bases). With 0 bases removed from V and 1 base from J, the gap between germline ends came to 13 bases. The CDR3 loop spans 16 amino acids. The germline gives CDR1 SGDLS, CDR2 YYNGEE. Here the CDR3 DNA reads TGTGCCAGCAGCGTAGTCGGGGGGTATAGGAACACTGAAGCTTTCTTT. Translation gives CASSVVGGYRNTEAFF.

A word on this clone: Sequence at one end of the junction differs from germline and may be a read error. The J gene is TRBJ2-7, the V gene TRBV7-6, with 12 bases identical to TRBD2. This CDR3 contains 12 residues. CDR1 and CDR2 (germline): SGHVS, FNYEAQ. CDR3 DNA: TGTGCCAGCAGCCCTCCTAGCGGGAGGGCCCTTTTC. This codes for CASSPPSGRALF.